Below, 22 T cell receptor beta chains from the same sample are listed, as sequenced in a study of blood T cell repertoires in COVID-19. TCRdb's copy holds only in-frame clones and misses some; the assay was immunoSEQ multiplex PCR. The table includes 230,000 or so clones, more than 65% detected once. Sample: peripheral blood. These TCRs come from a woman aged 40 to 49 who had recovered from COVID-19.

This chain links TRBV7-2 with TRBJ2-1; no clear D gene. V lost 3 bases, J lost 6 bases, and 3 bases lay in between. The CDR3 is 11 amino acids. Per the germline V gene, CDR1 is SGHTA and CDR2 is FQGNSA. The CDR3 DNA follows: TGTGCCAGCAGCTTTCGCAATGAGCAGTTCTTC. It codes for CASSFRNEQFF.

The gene calls are TRBV29-1 and TRBJ1-1; TRBD1 aligns across 7 bases. CDR1 is SQVTM, CDR2 ANQGSEA, per germline. V was pared by 6 bases and J by 3 bases, with 7 bases of the junction left unmatched. CDR3 length: 13 residues. The CDR3 sequence is CSVTRTGDTEAFF. As DNA, the CDR3 is TGCAGCGTCACTCGGACAGGAGACACTGAAGCTTTCTTT.

The chain couples TRBV6-5 to TRBJ2-7; maybe TRBD2 (5 bases). V dropped 7 bases and J dropped 7 bases, with 20 bases sitting between them. This CDR3 is 14 amino acids long. CDR1 MNHEY and CDR2 SVGAGI come from the germline V gene. In DNA form, the CDR3 reads TGTGCCAGCATGAGTCGGGGAATCTCGTGGGAGCAGTACTTC. Amino acid sequence: CASMSRGISWEQYF.

The V and J genes are TRBV7-2 and TRBJ1-3, with D perhaps TRBD1 (5 bases). Deletions cut 1 base from V and 0 bases from J, with 10 bases between. The germline CDR1 and CDR2 sequences are SGHTA and FQGNSA. The length of the CDR3 is 16 residues. The CDR3 bases are TGTGCCAGCAGCTTAGTCCGGGGGAACTCTGGAAACACCATATATTTT. Amino acid sequence: CASSLVRGNSGNTIYF.

This CDR3 is CASSPSFPYEQYF. The DNA for the CDR3 is TGTGCCAGCAGCCCCTCGTTCCCCTACGAGCAGTACTTC. The chain has TRBV7-9 and TRBJ2-7; no clear D. The CDR3 consists of 13 residues. Germline loops: CDR1 SEHNR, CDR2 FQNEAQ (reference sequence). V was shortened by 5 bases and J by 2 bases, with 10 bases between the two germline ends.

CDR3 amino acids: CASSAQGNQPQHF. For the CDR3, the DNA is TGTGCCAGCAGCGCACAGGGCAATCAGCCCCAGCATTTT. This chain links TRBV9 with TRBJ1-5; possibly TRBD1 for D (5 bases). The CDR3 is 13 amino acids. From germline, CDR1 is SGDLS and CDR2 YYNGEE. The V end lost 3 bases, the J end lost 2 bases, and 6 bases lay between the germline ends.

The gene calls are TRBV28 and TRBJ1-1, with D possibly being TRBD1 (5 bases). Germline lookup yields CDR1 MDHEN and CDR2 SYDVKM. The CDR3 length is 14 residues. Trimming cost V 6 bases and J 4 bases, with 15 bases left between them. The CDR3 here is CASRSGGGSTEAFF. The CDR3 DNA follows: TGTGCCAGCAGGTCGGGGGGTGGGTCCACTGAAGCTTTCTTT. The full variable domain, in which reference TRBV28 and TRBJ1-1 provide the parts outside the CDR3, is DVKVTQSSRYLVKRTGEKVFLECVQDMDHENMFWYRQDPGLGLRLIYFSYDVKMKEKGDIPEGYSVSREKKERFSLILESASTNQTSMYLCASRSGGGSTEAFFGQGTRLTVV.

J is TRBJ1-1 and V is TRBV5-1; TRBD1 is a possible D gene (5 bases). CDR3 length equals 16 residues. The V end was cut by 0 bases, the J end by 1 base, with 13 bases between. Germline V gene sequence: CDR1 SGHRS, CDR2 YFSETQ. In DNA, the CDR3 is TGCGCCAGCAGCTTGGCCATGGCAGGGTGGAACACTGAAGCTTTCTTT. Its protein is CASSLAMAGWNTEAFF.

The V gene is TRBV6-5, the J gene TRBJ1-5; 11 bases align to TRBD1. V lost 6 bases, J lost 6 bases, and 7 bases stayed unmatched. The CDR3 is made up of 15 amino acids. CDR1 MNHEY and CDR2 SVGAGI come from the germline V gene. CDR3: CASRHRGTGGQPQHF. The DNA of the CDR3 is TGTGCCAGCAGACACCGGGGGACAGGGGGTCAGCCCCAGCATTTT.

J is TRBJ2-1 and V is TRBV7-2; 11 bases line up with TRBD2. Germline V gives CDR1 SGHTA, CDR2 FQGNSA. The CDR3 extends over 17 amino acids. Trimming at V came to 5 bases and at J to 1 base, leaving 7 bases not matched to a gene. The DNA for the CDR3 is TGTGCCAGCAGCCCTTGGACTAGCGGGCTTTCCTACAATGAGCAGTTCTTC. Amino acids: CASSPWTSGLSYNEQFF.

CDR3 bases: TGTGCCAGCAGTTTCCTCAATCAGCCCCAGCATTTT. This translates into CASSFLNQPQHF. V usage is TRBV12-3 or TRBV12-4 and J usage is TRBJ1-5; the D is unclear. There are 12 residues in the CDR3. V lost 3 bases to trimming and J lost 3 bases, with 3 bases between them.

The chain uses TRBV19 and TRBJ1-5, with a weak D call TRBD1 (6 bases). The CDR3 totals 16 residues. V shed 7 bases and J shed 5 bases, with 21 bases lying between them. The germline gives CDR1 LNHDA, CDR2 SQIVND (reference sequence). The CDR3 here is CASKLFEGQGHQPQHF. As DNA, the CDR3 is TGTGCCAGTAAATTATTCGAGGGGCAGGGGCATCAGCCCCAGCATTTT. Full variable domain (outside the CDR3, taken from reference TRBV19 and TRBJ1-5): DGGITQSPKYLFRKEGQNVTLSCEQNLNHDAMYWYRQDPGQGLRLIYYSQIVNDFQKGDIAEGYSVSREKKESFPLTVTSAQKNPTAFYLCASKLFEGQGHQPQHFGDGTRLSIL.

The chain couples TRBV19 to TRBJ2-1, with D possibly TRBD1 on 5 matching bases. The V gene lost 0 bases and the J gene lost 2 bases, with 14 bases spanning the gap. Germline V CDR1 and CDR2: LNHDA, SQIVND (reference sequence). The CDR3 totals 17 residues. CDR3 sequence: CASSIDYGQVAYNEQFF. CDR3 coding DNA: TGTGCCAGTAGTATAGATTATGGACAAGTAGCCTACAATGAGCAGTTCTTC.

The rearrangement links TRBV10-3 to TRBJ1-3; D unresolved. Trimming removed 4 bases from V and 0 bases from J, with 10 bases in between. Looked up from germline, CDR1 is ENHRY and CDR2 is SYGVKD. The CDR3 covers 15 residues. CDR3 nucleotide sequence: TGTGCCATCAGTGCAGGACTGAACTCTGGAAACACCATATATTTT. Encoded protein: CAISAGLNSGNTIYF.

The chain combines TRBV19 with TRBJ1-1, with 12 nucleotides matching TRBD1. The CDR3 runs to 15 residues. The germline V gene encodes CDR1 LNHDA and CDR2 SQIVND (reference sequence). Germline trimming cut 6 bases from V and 4 bases from J; bases unmatched to any gene: 6. The CDR3 coding sequence is TGTGCCAGTAGAAGGGACAGGGGGCGCGGCACTGAAGCTTTCTTT. This gives the protein CASRRDRGRGTEAFF.

This clone was seen a few times. The J gene is TRBJ1-5, the V gene TRBV5-1; D is possibly TRBD1 (6 bases). The length of the CDR3 is 15 residues. Germline CDR1 SGHRS, CDR2 YFSETQ. Trimming removed 2 bases at V and 3 bases at J, with 12 bases between. CDR3 nucleotides: TGCGCCAGCAGCTTTACAGGGACCGCCAATCAGCCCCAGCATTTT. Residues: CASSFTGTANQPQHF.

The V gene is TRBV5-1, the J gene TRBJ1-1; 7 bases align to TRBD1. CDR1 is SGHRS, CDR2 YFSETQ, per germline. V dropped 0 bases and J dropped 0; count of bases not matched to a gene: 11. The CDR3 is 18 amino acids. CDR3 sequence reads: CASSLGPVGTAMNTEAFF. CDR3 DNA: TGCGCCAGCAGCTTGGGACCTGTCGGGACAGCCATGAACACTGAAGCTTTCTTT.

The chain combines TRBV27 with TRBJ2-6, with a tentative D call TRBD1 (5 bases). The CDR3 contains 17 residues. Trimming shortened V by 4 bases and J by 0 bases, and 13 bases separated the two germline ends. Per germline, CDR1 MNHEY and CDR2 SMNVEV (reference sequence). CDR3 sequence reads: CASSSTQGSSGANVLTF. In nucleotides, the CDR3 is TGTGCCAGCAGTTCGACTCAGGGATCCTCTGGGGCCAACGTCCTGACTTTC.

V gene TRBV5-6 combines with J gene TRBJ2-3; 8 positions match TRBD2. Germline assignment: CDR1 SGHDT and CDR2 YYEEEE. V shed 4 bases and J 3 bases; nucleotides not matched to a gene: 7. This CDR3 contains 15 residues. This CDR3 reads CASSIGGGSTDTQYF. CDR3 coding DNA: TGTGCCAGCAGCATCGGCGGGGGGTCGACAGATACGCAGTATTTT. The full variable domain, with the rest looked up from reference TRBV5-6 and TRBJ2-3, is DAGVTQSPTHLIKTRGQQVTLRCSPKSGHDTVSWYQQALGQGPQFIFQYYEEEERQRGNFPDRFSGHQFPNYSSELNVNALLLGDSALYLCASSIGGGSTDTQYFGPGTRLTVL.

J is TRBJ1-1 and V is TRBV12-3 or TRBV12-4; D not resolved. The CDR3 is made up of 13 amino acids. Trimming took 2 bases from V and 5 from J, leaving 9 bases between them. Written as DNA, the CDR3 is TGTGCCAGCAGTTTAAGCCCCTGGACTGAAGCTTTCTTT. Protein product: CASSLSPWTEAFF.

This clone came up a few times. The chain has TRBV11-2 and TRBJ1-6; a possible D gene is TRBD1 (6 bases). This CDR3 comprises 15 residues. Trimming pared 4 bases from V and 10 bases from J, leaving 17 bases between. Per the germline V gene, CDR1 is SGHAT and CDR2 is FQNNGV. DNA of the CDR3: TGTGCCAGCAGCTGGGGGGGGCAGGGAGAATCACCCCTCCACTTT. Residues: CASSWGGQGESPLHF. The entire variable domain, with the rest obtained from reference TRBV11-2 and TRBJ1-6, is as follows: EAGVAQSPRYKIIEKRQSVAFWCNPISGHATLYWYQQILGQGPKLLIQFQNNGVVDDSQLPKDRFSAERLKGVDSTLKIQPAKLEDSAVYLCASSWGGQGESPLHFGNGTRLTVT.

The genes are TRBV7-2 and TRBJ1-3, with D possibly TRBD1 on 5 matching bases. V lost 2 bases and J lost 2, with 10 bases in between. In germline, CDR1 is SGHTA, CDR2 FQGNSA. This CDR3 is built from 15 residues. CDR3 in amino acids: CASSLFPGTGNTIYF. CDR3 DNA sequence: TGTGCCAGCAGCTTATTCCCAGGGACTGGAAACACCATATATTTT.